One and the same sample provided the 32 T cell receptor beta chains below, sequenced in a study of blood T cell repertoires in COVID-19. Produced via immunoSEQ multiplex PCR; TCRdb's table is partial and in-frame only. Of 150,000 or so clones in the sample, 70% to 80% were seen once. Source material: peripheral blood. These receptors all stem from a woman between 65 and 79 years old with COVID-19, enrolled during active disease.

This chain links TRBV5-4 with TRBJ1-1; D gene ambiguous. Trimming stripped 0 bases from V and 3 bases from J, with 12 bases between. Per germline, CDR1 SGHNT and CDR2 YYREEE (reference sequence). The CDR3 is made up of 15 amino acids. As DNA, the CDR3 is TGTGCCAGCAGCTTGGACCGGAGCGAGCACACTGAAGCTTTCTTT. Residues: CASSLDRSEHTEAFF.

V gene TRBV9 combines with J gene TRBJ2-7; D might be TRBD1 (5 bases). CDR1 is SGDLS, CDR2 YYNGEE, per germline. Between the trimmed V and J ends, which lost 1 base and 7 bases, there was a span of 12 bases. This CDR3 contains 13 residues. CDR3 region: CASSVSFAGEQYF. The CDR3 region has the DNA TGTGCCAGCAGCGTAAGTTTTGCAGGGGAGCAGTACTTC.

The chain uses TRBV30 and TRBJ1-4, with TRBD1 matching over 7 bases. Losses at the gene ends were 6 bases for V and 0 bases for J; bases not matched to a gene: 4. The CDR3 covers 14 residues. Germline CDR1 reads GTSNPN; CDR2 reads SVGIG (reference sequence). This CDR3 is CACPTGTTNEKLFF. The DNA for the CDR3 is TGTGCCTGCCCGACAGGGACAACTAATGAAAAACTGTTTTTT.

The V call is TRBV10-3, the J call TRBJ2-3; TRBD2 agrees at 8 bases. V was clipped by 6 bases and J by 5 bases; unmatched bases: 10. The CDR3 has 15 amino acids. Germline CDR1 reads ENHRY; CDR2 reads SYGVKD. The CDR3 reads CAIRPMSGGVDTQYF. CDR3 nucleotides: TGTGCCATCAGGCCTATGAGCGGGGGCGTAGATACGCAGTATTTT.

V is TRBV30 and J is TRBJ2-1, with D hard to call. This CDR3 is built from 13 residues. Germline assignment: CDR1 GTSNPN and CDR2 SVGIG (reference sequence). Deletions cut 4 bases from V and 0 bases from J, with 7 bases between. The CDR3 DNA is TGTGCCTGGAAGTCCGGCTCCTACAATGAGCAGTTCTTC. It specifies CAWKSGSYNEQFF.

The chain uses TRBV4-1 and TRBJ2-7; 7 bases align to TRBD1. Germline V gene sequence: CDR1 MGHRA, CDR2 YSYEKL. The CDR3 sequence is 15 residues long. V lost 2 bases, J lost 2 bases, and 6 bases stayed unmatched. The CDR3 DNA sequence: TGCGCCAGCAGCCAAACCGGGACAGAGACCTACGAGCAGTACTTC. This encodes CASSQTGTETYEQYF.

The CDR3 sequence is CASSPSSALAGDTEAFF. CDR3 nucleotide sequence: TGCGCCAGCAGCCCCTCCAGCGCACTAGCGGGGGACACTGAAGCTTTCTTT. V gene TRBV4-1 combines with J gene TRBJ1-1, with D perhaps TRBD1 (5 bases). Germline V CDR1 and CDR2: MGHRA, YSYEKL. The CDR3 has 17 amino acids. Between the trimmed V and J ends, which lost 4 bases and 3 bases, there was a span of 21 bases.

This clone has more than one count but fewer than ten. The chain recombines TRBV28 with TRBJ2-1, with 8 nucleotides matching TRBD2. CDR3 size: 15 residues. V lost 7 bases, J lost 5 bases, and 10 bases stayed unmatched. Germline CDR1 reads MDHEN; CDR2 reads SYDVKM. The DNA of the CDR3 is TGTGCCAGCACCGTAGCGGGGCCCAGAAACAATGAGCAGTTCTTC. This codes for CASTVAGPRNNEQFF.

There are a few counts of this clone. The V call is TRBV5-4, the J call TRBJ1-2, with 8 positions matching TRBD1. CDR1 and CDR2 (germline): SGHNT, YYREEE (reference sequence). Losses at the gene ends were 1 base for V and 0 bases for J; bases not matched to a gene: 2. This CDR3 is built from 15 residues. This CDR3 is CASSLTGGANYGYTF. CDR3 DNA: TGTGCCAGCAGCTTGACAGGGGGAGCTAACTATGGCTACACCTTC.

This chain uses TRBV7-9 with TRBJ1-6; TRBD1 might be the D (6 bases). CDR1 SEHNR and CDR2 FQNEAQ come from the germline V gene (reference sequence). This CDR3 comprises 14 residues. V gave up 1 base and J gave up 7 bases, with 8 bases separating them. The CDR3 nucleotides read TGTGCCAGCAGCTTAGGGGGGCTCAATTCACCCCTCCACTTT. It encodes CASSLGGLNSPLHF.

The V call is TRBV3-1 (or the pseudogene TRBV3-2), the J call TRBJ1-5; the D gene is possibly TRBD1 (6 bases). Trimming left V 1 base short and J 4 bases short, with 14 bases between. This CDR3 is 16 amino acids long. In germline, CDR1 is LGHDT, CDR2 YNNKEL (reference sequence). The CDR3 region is CASSQGQGIGNQPQHF. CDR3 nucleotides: TGTGCCAGCAGCCAAGGGCAGGGGATCGGGAATCAGCCCCAGCATTTT.

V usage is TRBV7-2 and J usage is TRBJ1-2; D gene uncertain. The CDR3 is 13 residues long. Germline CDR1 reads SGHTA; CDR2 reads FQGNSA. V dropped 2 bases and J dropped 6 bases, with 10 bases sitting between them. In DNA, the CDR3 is TGTGCCAGCAGCTTAATTTACGGGGATGGCTACACCTTC. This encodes CASSLIYGDGYTF. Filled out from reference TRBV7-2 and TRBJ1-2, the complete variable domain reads GAGVSQSPSNKVTEKGKDVELRCDPISGHTALYWYRQSLGQGLEFLIYFQGNSAPDKSGLPSDRFSAERTGGSVSTLTIQRTQQEDSAVYLCASSLIYGDGYTFGSGTRLTVV.

The CDR3 DNA sequence: TGTGCCAGCTCACCACCAGGAGGGAACACCGGGGAGCTGTTTTTT. It codes for CASSPPGGNTGELFF. The chain combines TRBV18 with TRBJ2-2; TRBD2 might be the D (5 bases). The CDR3 contains 15 residues. CDR1 KGHSH and CDR2 LQKENI come from the germline V gene. Deletions cut 0 bases from V and 1 base from J, with 6 bases between.

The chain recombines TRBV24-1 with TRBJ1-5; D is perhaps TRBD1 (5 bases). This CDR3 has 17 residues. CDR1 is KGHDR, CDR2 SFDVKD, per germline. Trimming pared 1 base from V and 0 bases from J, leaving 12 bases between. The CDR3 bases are TGTGCCACCAGTGATTTCATCCGGGACTTTAGCAATCAGCCCCAGCATTTT. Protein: CATSDFIRDFSNQPQHF.

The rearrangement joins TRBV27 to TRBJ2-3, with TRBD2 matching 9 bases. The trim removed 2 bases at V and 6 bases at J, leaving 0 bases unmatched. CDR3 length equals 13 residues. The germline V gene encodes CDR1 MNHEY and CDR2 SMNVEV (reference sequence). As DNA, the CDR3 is TGTGCCAGCAGTTTAAGCGGGGGGGATACGCAGTATTTT. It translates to CASSLSGGDTQYF.

The CDR3 DNA follows: TGTGCCAGCTCAAGTCTAAGGGCAGGGGTCTCGACTGGGGCCAACGTCCTGACTTTC. The encoded protein is CASSSLRAGVSTGANVLTF. The J gene is TRBJ2-6, the V gene TRBV18; tentatively, D is TRBD1 (6 bases). The CDR3 is 19 residues long. V gave up 5 bases and J gave up 2 bases, with 22 bases separating them. In germline, CDR1 is KGHSH, CDR2 LQKENI. Variable domain in full (rest from reference TRBV18 and TRBJ2-6): NAGVMQNPRHLVRRRGQEARLRCSPMKGHSHVYWYRQLPEEGLKFMVYLQKENIIDESGMPKERFSAEFPKEGPSILRIQQVVRGDSAAYFCASSSLRAGVSTGANVLTFGAGSRLTVL.

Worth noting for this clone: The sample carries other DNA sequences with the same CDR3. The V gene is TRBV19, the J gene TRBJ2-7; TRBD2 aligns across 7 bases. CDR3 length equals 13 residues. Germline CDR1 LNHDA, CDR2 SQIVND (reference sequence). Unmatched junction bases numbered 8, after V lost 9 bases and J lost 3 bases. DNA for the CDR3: TGTGCCAGCGCGGGGGTAGCGAGCTACGAGCAGTACTTC. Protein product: CASAGVASYEQYF.

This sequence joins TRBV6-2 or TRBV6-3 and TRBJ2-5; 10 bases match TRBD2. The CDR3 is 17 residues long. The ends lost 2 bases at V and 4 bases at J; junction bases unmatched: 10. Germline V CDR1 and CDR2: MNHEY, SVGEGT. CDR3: CASSYGVTSGVGETQYF. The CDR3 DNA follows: TGTGCCAGCAGTTACGGCGTAACTAGCGGGGTCGGAGAGACCCAGTACTTC.

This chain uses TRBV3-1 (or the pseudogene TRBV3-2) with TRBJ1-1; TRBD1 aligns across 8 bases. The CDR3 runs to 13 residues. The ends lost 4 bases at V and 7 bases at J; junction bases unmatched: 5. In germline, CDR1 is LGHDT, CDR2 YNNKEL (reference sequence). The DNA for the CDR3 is TGTGCCAGCAGCCGACAACAGGGGGGTGAAGCTTTCTTT. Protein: CASSRQQGGEAFF.

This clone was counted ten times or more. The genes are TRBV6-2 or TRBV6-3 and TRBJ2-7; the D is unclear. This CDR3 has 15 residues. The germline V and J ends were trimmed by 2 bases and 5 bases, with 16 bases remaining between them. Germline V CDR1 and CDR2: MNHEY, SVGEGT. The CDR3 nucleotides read TGTGCCAGCAGTTACACAGCTGACCTGCCGCACGAGCAGTACTTC. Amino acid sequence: CASSYTADLPHEQYF.

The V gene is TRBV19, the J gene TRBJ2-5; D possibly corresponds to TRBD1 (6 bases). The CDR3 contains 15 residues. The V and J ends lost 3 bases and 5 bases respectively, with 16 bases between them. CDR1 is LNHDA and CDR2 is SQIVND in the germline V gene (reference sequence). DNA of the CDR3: TGTGCCAGTAGTATCCTAGCAGGGGCAGGCGAGACCCAGTACTTC. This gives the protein CASSILAGAGETQYF.

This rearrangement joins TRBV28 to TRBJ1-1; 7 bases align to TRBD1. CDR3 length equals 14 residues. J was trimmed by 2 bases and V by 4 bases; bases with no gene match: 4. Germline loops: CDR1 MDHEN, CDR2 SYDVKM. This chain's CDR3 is CASSSGGPNTEAFF. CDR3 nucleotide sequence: TGTGCCAGCAGTTCAGGGGGACCAAACACTGAAGCTTTCTTT.

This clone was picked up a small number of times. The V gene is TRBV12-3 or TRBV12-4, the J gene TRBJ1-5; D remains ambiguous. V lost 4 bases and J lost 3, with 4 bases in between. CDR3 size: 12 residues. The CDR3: CASSSYNQPQHF. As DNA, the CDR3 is TGTGCCAGCAGTTCTTACAATCAGCCCCAGCATTTT.

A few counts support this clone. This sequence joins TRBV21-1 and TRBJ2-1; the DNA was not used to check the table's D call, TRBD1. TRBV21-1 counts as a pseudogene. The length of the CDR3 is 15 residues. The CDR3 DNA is TGTGCCAGCAGCAAAGGCAGGGGGAGTCGCAATGAGCAGTTCTTC. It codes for CASSKGRGSRNEQFF.

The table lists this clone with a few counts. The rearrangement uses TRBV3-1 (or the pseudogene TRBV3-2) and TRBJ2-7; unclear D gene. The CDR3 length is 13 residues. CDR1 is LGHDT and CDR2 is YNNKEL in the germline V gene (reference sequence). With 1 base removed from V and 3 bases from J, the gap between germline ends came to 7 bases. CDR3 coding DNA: TGTGCCAGCAGCCAAGGAATCAGCTACGAGCAGTACTTC. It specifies CASSQGISYEQYF.

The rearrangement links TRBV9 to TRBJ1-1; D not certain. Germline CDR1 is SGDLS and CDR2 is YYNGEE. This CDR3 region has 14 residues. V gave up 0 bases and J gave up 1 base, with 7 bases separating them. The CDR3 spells CASSVASENTEAFF. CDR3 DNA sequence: TGTGCCAGCAGCGTAGCGAGCGAGAACACTGAAGCTTTCTTT.

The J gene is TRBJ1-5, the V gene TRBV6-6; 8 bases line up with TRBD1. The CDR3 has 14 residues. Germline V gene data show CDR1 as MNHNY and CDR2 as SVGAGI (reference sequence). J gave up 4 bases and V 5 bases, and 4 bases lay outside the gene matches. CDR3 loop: CASSGQGRNQPQHF. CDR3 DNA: TGTGCCAGCAGTGGACAGGGAAGAAATCAGCCCCAGCATTTT.

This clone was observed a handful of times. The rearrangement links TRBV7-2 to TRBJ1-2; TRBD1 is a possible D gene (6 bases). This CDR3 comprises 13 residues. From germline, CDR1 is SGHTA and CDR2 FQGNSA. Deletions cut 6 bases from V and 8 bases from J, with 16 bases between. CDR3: CASRFLSGVGYTF. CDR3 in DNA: TGTGCCAGCAGGTTTCTATCAGGGGTAGGCTACACCTTC.

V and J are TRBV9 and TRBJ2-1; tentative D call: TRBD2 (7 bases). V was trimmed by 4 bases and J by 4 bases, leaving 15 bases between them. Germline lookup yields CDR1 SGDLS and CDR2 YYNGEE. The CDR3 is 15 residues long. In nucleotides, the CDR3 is TGTGCCAGCAGCCCCGAAGGGGGGGAGTACAATGAGCAGTTCTTC. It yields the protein CASSPEGGEYNEQFF.

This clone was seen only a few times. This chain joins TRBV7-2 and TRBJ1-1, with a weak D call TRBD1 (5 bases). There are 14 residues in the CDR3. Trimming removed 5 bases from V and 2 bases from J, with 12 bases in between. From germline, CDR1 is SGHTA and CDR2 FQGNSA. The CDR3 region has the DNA TGTGCCAGCAGCCTCCGGGGGATCAACACTGAAGCTTTCTTT. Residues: CASSLRGINTEAFF.

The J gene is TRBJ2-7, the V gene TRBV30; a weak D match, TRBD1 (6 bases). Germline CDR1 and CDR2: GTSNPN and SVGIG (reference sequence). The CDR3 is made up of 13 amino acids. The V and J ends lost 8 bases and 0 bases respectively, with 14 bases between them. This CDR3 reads CAHSRGSSYEQYF. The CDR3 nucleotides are TGTGCCCATAGTAGGGGGAGCTCCTACGAGCAGTACTTC.

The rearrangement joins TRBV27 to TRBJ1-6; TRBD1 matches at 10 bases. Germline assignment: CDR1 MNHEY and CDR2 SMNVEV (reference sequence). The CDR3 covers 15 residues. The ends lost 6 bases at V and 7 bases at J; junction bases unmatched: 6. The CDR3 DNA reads TGTGCCAGCAGAGCGGACAGGGGGATCAATTCACCCCTCCACTTT. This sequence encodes CASRADRGINSPLHF.